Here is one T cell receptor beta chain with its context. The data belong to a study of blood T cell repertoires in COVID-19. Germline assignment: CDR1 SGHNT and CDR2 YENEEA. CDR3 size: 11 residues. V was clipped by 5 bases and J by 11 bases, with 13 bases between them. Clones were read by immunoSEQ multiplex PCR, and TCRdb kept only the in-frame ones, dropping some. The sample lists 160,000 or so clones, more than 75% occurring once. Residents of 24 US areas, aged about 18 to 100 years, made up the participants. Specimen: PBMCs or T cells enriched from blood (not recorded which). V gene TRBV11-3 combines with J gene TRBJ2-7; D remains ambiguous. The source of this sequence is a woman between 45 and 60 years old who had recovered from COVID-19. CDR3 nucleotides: TGTGCCAGCAGCATACAACAGTCTAAGTACTTC. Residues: CASSIQQSKYF.